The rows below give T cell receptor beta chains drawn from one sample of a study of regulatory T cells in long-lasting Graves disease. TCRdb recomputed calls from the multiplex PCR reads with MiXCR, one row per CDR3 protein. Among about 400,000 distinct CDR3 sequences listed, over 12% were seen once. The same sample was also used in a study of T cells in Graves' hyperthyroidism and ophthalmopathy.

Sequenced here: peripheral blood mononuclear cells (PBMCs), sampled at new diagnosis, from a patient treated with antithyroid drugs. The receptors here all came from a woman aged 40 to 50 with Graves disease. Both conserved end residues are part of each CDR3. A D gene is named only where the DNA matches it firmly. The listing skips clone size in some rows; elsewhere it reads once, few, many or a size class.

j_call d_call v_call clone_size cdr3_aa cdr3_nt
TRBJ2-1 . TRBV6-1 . CASRYESESSYNEQFF TGTGCCAGCAGGTATGAGAGCGAAAGCTCCTACAATGAGCAGTTCTTC
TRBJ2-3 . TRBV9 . CASSVGGGKTDTQYF TGTGCCAGCAGCGTAGGGGGTGGGAAGACAGATACGCAGTATTTT
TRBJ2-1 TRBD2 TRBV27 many CASSLSGSGARNEQFF TGTGCCAGCAGTTTATCGGGTAGCGGGGCTAGGAATGAGCAGTTCTTC
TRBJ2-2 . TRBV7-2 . CASSLDFDLPSRELFF TGTGCCAGCAGTTTAGACTTTGACCTGCCCTCGAGGGAGCTGTTTTTT
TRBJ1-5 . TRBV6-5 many CASSYVNSQRMNQPQHF TGTGCCAGCAGTTACGTGAACAGCCAAAGGATGAATCAGCCCCAGCATTTT
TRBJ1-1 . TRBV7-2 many CASSLVIRRWNTEAFF TGTGCCAGCAGCTTAGTAATCCGTCGGTGGAACACTGAAGCTTTCTTT
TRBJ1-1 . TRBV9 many CASTPILGSTEAFF TGTGCCAGCACCCCAATCCTAGGGAGCACTGAAGCTTTCTTT
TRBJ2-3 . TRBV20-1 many CSARDGRQATDTQYF TGCAGTGCTAGAGATGGGCGCCAGGCGACAGATACGCAGTATTTT
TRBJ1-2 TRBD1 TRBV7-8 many CASSPRTGFITF TGTGCCAGCAGCCCCCGGACAGGGTTCATCACCTTC
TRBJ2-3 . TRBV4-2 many CASSQHFLLARTDTQYF TGTGCCAGCAGCCAACATTTCCTCCTAGCGCGGACAGATACGCAGTATTTT
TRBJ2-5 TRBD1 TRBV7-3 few CASSPTGTVGETQYF TGTGCCAGCAGCCCCACCGGGACAGTAGGGGAGACCCAGTACTTC
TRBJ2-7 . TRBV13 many CASSLENSRDEQYF TGTGCCAGCAGCTTAGAAAATTCTCGGGACGAGCAGTACTTC
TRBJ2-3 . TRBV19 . CASSIQGSTDTQYF TGTGCCAGTAGTATCCAGGGAAGCACAGATACGCAGTATTTT
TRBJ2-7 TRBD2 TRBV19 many CASRGGGTGKQYF TGTGCCAGTAGAGGCGGGGGGACCGGAAAGCAGTACTTC
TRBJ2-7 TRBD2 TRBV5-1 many CASSLEVAGEQYF TGCGCCAGCAGCTTGGAGGTAGCGGGTGAGCAGTACTTC
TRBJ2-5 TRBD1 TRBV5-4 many CASSPRTGEETQYF TGTGCCAGCAGCCCGCGGACAGGGGAAGAGACCCAGTACTTC
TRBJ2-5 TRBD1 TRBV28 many CASSKGTGYGETQYF TGTGCCAGCAGTAAAGGGACAGGGTACGGAGAGACCCAGTACTTC
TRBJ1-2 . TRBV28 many CASSWVSRYGYTF TGTGCCAGCAGTTGGGTCAGCCGCTATGGCTACACCTTC
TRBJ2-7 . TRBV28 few CASSLRGYYEQYF TGTGCCAGCAGTTTGCGCGGATACTACGAGCAGTACTTC
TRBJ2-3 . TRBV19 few CASSSGARDTQYF TGTGCCAGTAGTTCCGGGGCCAGGGATACGCAGTATTTT
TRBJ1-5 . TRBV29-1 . CSVGGNGRDSNQPQHF TGCAGCGTTGGAGGGAACGGCAGGGATAGCAATCAGCCCCAGCATTTT
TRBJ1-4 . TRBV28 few CASSPLFGDDSEKLFF TGTGCCAGCAGCCCCCTTTTCGGGGACGATAGTGAAAAACTGTTTTTT
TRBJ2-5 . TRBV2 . CASSEAGLVEQYF TGTGCCAGCAGTGAGGCAGGGCTGGTAGAGCAGTACTTC
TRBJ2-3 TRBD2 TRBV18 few CASSPPGLEATDTQYF TGTGCCAGCTCACCACCGGGACTAGAGGCCACAGATACGCAGTATTTT
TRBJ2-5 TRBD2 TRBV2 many CASSESPGLAGGLETQYF TGTGCCAGCAGTGAATCCCCGGGACTAGCGGGAGGACTGGAGACCCAGTACTTC